These T cell receptor beta chains were read from a single sample in a study of Graves' ophthalmopathy and Graves' hyperthyroidism. TCRdb reprocessed the multiplex PCR reads with MiXCR, giving one entry per CDR3 protein. The repertoire holds 150,000 to 200,000 distinct CDR3 sequences, 30% to 45% seen once, with 5.8% in the top ten. Sequencing used peripheral blood. These receptors were collected from a woman aged 40 to 50 with Graves' ophthalmopathy. CDR3s include the opening cysteine and the closing phenylalanine or tryptophan. Fields, in order: J gene, V gene, D gene, clone size, CDR3 DNA, CDR3 protein. A D gene is named only where the DNA matches it firmly. Only part of the rows carry a size: once, few, many, or a class if the clone is expanded.

J gene: TRBJ2-2
V gene: TRBV19
D gene: .
clone size: .
CDR3 DNA: TGTGCCAGTAGTAGCGGGACGATCAACACCGGGGAGCTGTTTTTT
CDR3 protein: CASSSGTINTGELFF

J gene: TRBJ2-7
V gene: TRBV6-2/TRBV6-3
D gene: .
clone size: many
CDR3 DNA: TGTGCCAGCAGTTCCCGGACTCCCCATCTAGCGCAGACCTACGAGCAGTACTTC
CDR3 protein: CASSSRTPHLAQTYEQYF

J gene: TRBJ2-5
V gene: TRBV12-3/TRBV12-4
D gene: TRBD1
clone size: many
CDR3 DNA: TGTGCCAGCAGAACAGGGGTGGAGGAGACCCAGTACTTC
CDR3 protein: CASRTGVEETQYF

J gene: TRBJ1-2
V gene: TRBV20-1
D gene: .
clone size: many
CDR3 DNA: TGCAGTGCCCACGGGGCAGGGAGTGGCTATGGCTACACCTTC
CDR3 protein: CSAHGAGSGYGYTF

J gene: TRBJ1-1
V gene: TRBV7-2
D gene: .
clone size: .
CDR3 DNA: TGTGCCAGCAGCTTAGGGACCCCGTACACTGAAGCTTTCTTT
CDR3 protein: CASSLGTPYTEAFF

J gene: TRBJ1-1
V gene: TRBV28
D gene: TRBD1
clone size: many
CDR3 DNA: TGTGCCAGCAGCTCTGACGACAGGGTTGTCACTGAAGCTTTCTTT
CDR3 protein: CASSSDDRVVTEAFF

J gene: TRBJ1-1
V gene: TRBV20-1
D gene: .
clone size: many
CDR3 DNA: TGCAGTGCTAGAGATTATTCAGGCCTTAACACTGAAGCTTTCTTT
CDR3 protein: CSARDYSGLNTEAFF

J gene: TRBJ1-5
V gene: TRBV20-1
D gene: .
clone size: .
CDR3 DNA: TGCAGTGCTAGACGTTGGGGGAAGAATCAGCCCCAGCATTTT
CDR3 protein: CSARRWGKNQPQHF

J gene: TRBJ1-1
V gene: TRBV6-5
D gene: .
clone size: many
CDR3 DNA: TGTGCCAGCAGTAGGACGTATAACACTGAAGCTTTCTTT
CDR3 protein: CASSRTYNTEAFF

J gene: TRBJ1-2
V gene: TRBV10-3
D gene: .
clone size: many
CDR3 DNA: TGTGCCATCAGTGGCCCGCCTACTAACTATGGCTACACCTTC
CDR3 protein: CAISGPPTNYGYTF

J gene: TRBJ2-5
V gene: TRBV2
D gene: TRBD1
clone size: .
CDR3 DNA: TGTGCCAGCGGCCAAACTGGGACAGGGATACAGACCCAGTACTTC
CDR3 protein: CASGQTGTGIQTQYF

J gene: TRBJ2-5
V gene: TRBV6-2/TRBV6-3
D gene: .
clone size: .
CDR3 DNA: TGTGCCAGCACCCTGGCGGGACAGCTAGGGGAGACCCAGTACTTC
CDR3 protein: CASTLAGQLGETQYF

J gene: TRBJ1-1
V gene: TRBV6-1
D gene: TRBD1
clone size: many
CDR3 DNA: TGTGCCAGCGAGGGACAGCAGAACACTGAAGCTTTCTTT
CDR3 protein: CASEGQQNTEAFF

J gene: TRBJ1-1
V gene: TRBV7-2
D gene: .
clone size: .
CDR3 DNA: TGTGCCAGCAGCGCCGGACAGCCTCTGGGCACTGAAGCTTTCTTT
CDR3 protein: CASSAGQPLGTEAFF

J gene: TRBJ1-1
V gene: TRBV12-3/TRBV12-4
D gene: TRBD1
clone size: many
CDR3 DNA: TGTGCCAGCAGTCCGACAGGGGGCCTCACTGAAGCTTTCTTT
CDR3 protein: CASSPTGGLTEAFF

J gene: TRBJ2-7
V gene: TRBV20-1
D gene: .
clone size: .
CDR3 DNA: TGCAGTGCTATAGAAAACCAGGAAAGGAACGAGCAGTACTTC
CDR3 protein: CSAIENQERNEQYF

J gene: TRBJ2-7
V gene: TRBV20-1
D gene: .
clone size: many
CDR3 DNA: TGCAGTGCTACCCAAATATCCTACGAGCAGTACTTC
CDR3 protein: CSATQISYEQYF

J gene: TRBJ2-3
V gene: TRBV2
D gene: .
clone size: many
CDR3 DNA: TGTGCCAGCAAATACACAGATACGCAGTATTTT
CDR3 protein: CASKYTDTQYF

J gene: TRBJ2-7
V gene: TRBV30
D gene: .
clone size: few
CDR3 DNA: TGTGCCTGGAGTGTAAAAGGGGACCGAGCCTACGAGCAGTACTTC
CDR3 protein: CAWSVKGDRAYEQYF

J gene: TRBJ1-6
V gene: TRBV6-5
D gene: TRBD1
clone size: .
CDR3 DNA: TGTGCCAGCAGTTACACAAGGACAGGGGGGTATTCACCCCTCCACTTT
CDR3 protein: CASSYTRTGGYSPLHF

J gene: TRBJ1-1
V gene: TRBV28
D gene: TRBD1
clone size: .
CDR3 DNA: TGTGCCAGCAGTTTAAGGAGCACAGGGGGCACTGAAGCTTTCTTT
CDR3 protein: CASSLRSTGGTEAFF

J gene: TRBJ1-6
V gene: TRBV7-2
D gene: .
clone size: many
CDR3 DNA: TGTGCCAGCAGCCATCGGGATAATTCACCCCTCCACTTT
CDR3 protein: CASSHRDNSPLHF

J gene: TRBJ2-5
V gene: TRBV7-2
D gene: .
clone size: .
CDR3 DNA: TGTGCCAGCAGCTCGAATGGGAGACGAGAGACCCAGTGCTTC
CDR3 protein: CASSSNGRRETQCF

J gene: TRBJ2-3
V gene: TRBV28
D gene: .
clone size: many
CDR3 DNA: TGTGCCAGCGTCAAACAGGGAAACGCCGCAGATACGCAGTATTTT
CDR3 protein: CASVKQGNAADTQYF

J gene: TRBJ1-1
V gene: TRBV28
D gene: TRBD1
clone size: .
CDR3 DNA: TGTGCCAGCAGTCCAGTAGACAGGGGGCTCGCTTTCTTT
CDR3 protein: CASSPVDRGLAFF

J gene: TRBJ1-2
V gene: TRBV19
D gene: TRBD1
clone size: .
CDR3 DNA: TGTGCCAGTAGTATAGGGGTCCGGGACAGCTCAGCTGCTTATGGCTACACCTTC
CDR3 protein: CASSIGVRDSSAAYGYTF

J gene: TRBJ2-2
V gene: TRBV27
D gene: TRBD1
clone size: many
CDR3 DNA: TGTGCCAGCAGTTTAGACAGGGAGACCGGGGAGCTGTTTTTT
CDR3 protein: CASSLDRETGELFF

J gene: TRBJ1-1
V gene: TRBV28
D gene: .
clone size: .
CDR3 DNA: TGTGCCAGCAGTCTCGGACTGGTAGGGGTCGAGAACACTGAAGCTTTCTTT
CDR3 protein: CASSLGLVGVENTEAFF

J gene: TRBJ2-7
V gene: TRBV6-5
D gene: .
clone size: many
CDR3 DNA: TGTGCCAGCAGTTACTCGAAGGTCTACTACGAGCAGTACTTC
CDR3 protein: CASSYSKVYYEQYF

J gene: TRBJ1-1
V gene: TRBV7-9
D gene: .
clone size: .
CDR3 DNA: TGTGCCAGTGAGCCGGCGACTGAAGCTTTCTTT
CDR3 protein: CASEPATEAFF

J gene: TRBJ2-7
V gene: TRBV20-1
D gene: .
clone size: many
CDR3 DNA: TGCAGTGCTAGAGACCAAACCCGGGGAAGAGTCTACGAGCAGTACTTC
CDR3 protein: CSARDQTRGRVYEQYF

J gene: TRBJ2-7
V gene: TRBV28
D gene: TRBD1
clone size: many
CDR3 DNA: TGTGCCAGCAGTTTAGGGGGGACAGGGCCCCTCTACGAGCAGTACTTC
CDR3 protein: CASSLGGTGPLYEQYF

J gene: TRBJ1-1
V gene: TRBV6-2/TRBV6-3
D gene: .
clone size: .
CDR3 DNA: TGTGCCAGCAGTTGGGGGATCGACACTGAAGCTTTCTTT
CDR3 protein: CASSWGIDTEAFF

J gene: TRBJ2-5
V gene: TRBV19
D gene: .
clone size: few
CDR3 DNA: TGTGCCAGCAGCCGCCCTAGGGAGACCCAGTACTTC
CDR3 protein: CASSRPRETQYF

J gene: TRBJ1-5
V gene: TRBV7-2
D gene: .
clone size: many
CDR3 DNA: TGTGCCAGCAGCTTAGGAAGGTTAAGCAATCAGCCCCAGCATTTT
CDR3 protein: CASSLGRLSNQPQHF

J gene: TRBJ2-5
V gene: TRBV6-1
D gene: TRBD2
clone size: .
CDR3 DNA: TGTGCCAGCAGTGGGGCAGGGAGGGCCTTCCAAGAGACCCAGTACTTC
CDR3 protein: CASSGAGRAFQETQYF

J gene: TRBJ2-2
V gene: TRBV12-3/TRBV12-4
D gene: TRBD2
clone size: many
CDR3 DNA: TGTGCCAGCAGTTTGGGGGGGAGTAGCAGGAACACCGGGGAGCTGTTTTTT
CDR3 protein: CASSLGGSSRNTGELFF

J gene: TRBJ1-6
V gene: TRBV4-1
D gene: .
clone size: many
CDR3 DNA: TGCGCCAGCAGCCCCCCCCTGACACAGGACGTCTCCTATAATTCACCCCTCCACTTT
CDR3 protein: CASSPPLTQDVSYNSPLHF